These T cell receptor beta chains were read from a single sample in a study of blood T cells in healthy people across ages. TCRdb re-called the 5' RACE reads with MiXCR, one entry per CDR3 protein. The table has approximately 800,000 distinct CDR3 sequences, approximately 53% seen once. Material: blood. The receptors were gathered from a man older than 75 in good health. Both conserved end residues are part of each CDR3. The D gene is left open where the match is weak. Only some rows state a clone size, as once, few, many or a class for expanded clones.

len,v_gene,abundance,j_gene,d_gene,CDR3aa,CDR3nt
14,TRBV27,NA,TRBJ1-5,NA,CASSLRDGGRPQHF,TGTGCCAGCAGTTTACGGGACGGGGGGAGGCCCCAGCATTTT
16,TRBV12-3/TRBV12-4,NA,TRBJ2-3,NA,CASSWGVRGRADTQYF,TGTGCCAGCAGTTGGGGTGTTAGAGGGAGAGCAGATACGCAGTATTTC
16,TRBV11-3,NA,TRBJ2-5,TRBD2,CASSMGLAGVWETQYF,TGTGCCAGCAGCATGGGACTAGCGGGAGTTTGGGAGACCCAGTACTTC
15,TRBV27,NA,TRBJ2-1,TRBD2,CASSSYSGAYNEQFF,TGTGCCAGCAGTTCCTATAGCGGGGCCTACAATGAGCAGTTCTTC
14,TRBV3-1,NA,TRBJ2-2,NA,CASSLARGSGELFF,TGTGCCAGCAGCCTCGCCCGGGGGTCAGGGGAGCTGTTTTTT
16,TRBV4-1,few,TRBJ2-7,TRBD1,CASSPEGQGAAYEQYF,TGCGCCAGCAGCCCGGAAGGACAGGGGGCCGCCTACGAGCAGTACTTC
15,TRBV9,NA,TRBJ2-3,NA,CASTRGRPSTDTQYF,TGTGCCAGCACTCGCGGGCGGCCAAGCACAGATACGCAGTATTTT
13,TRBV29-1,few,TRBJ1-2,NA,CSVSARGVYGYTF,TGCAGCGTAAGCGCCAGGGGTGTCTATGGCTACACCTTC
14,TRBV6-5,once,TRBJ2-7,NA,CASSQDRFAYEQYF,TGTGCCAGCAGCCAGGACAGATTCGCGTACGAGCAGTACTTC
16,TRBV20-1,few,TRBJ2-1,NA,CSARSPQGGSYNEQFF,TGCAGTGCTAGATCCCCGCAGGGGGGCTCCTACAATGAGCAGTTCTTC
12,TRBV29-1,NA,TRBJ2-1,NA,CSAQGEFVEQFF,TGCAGCGCCCAAGGGGAGTTCGTTGAGCAGTTCTTC
18,TRBV20-1,NA,TRBJ2-1,NA,CSARARAQGVGSYNEQFF,TGCAGTGCTAGAGCCCGGGCCCAGGGTGTTGGCTCCTACAATGAGCAGTTCTTC
16,TRBV5-1,NA,TRBJ2-1,NA,CASSLDLAGSYNEQFF,TGCGCCAGCAGCTTGGATCTCGCGGGGTCCTACAATGAGCAGTTCTTC
14,TRBV20-1,NA,TRBJ2-1,NA,CSARVPYSYNEQFF,TGCAGTGCTAGAGTCCCCTACTCCTACAATGAGCAGTTCTTC
14,TRBV6-6,NA,TRBJ1-3,NA,CASSSQTPGNTIYF,TGTGCCAGCAGTTCACAGACACCTGGAAACACCATATATTTT
13,TRBV20-1,NA,TRBJ2-5,TRBD2,CSGGGTRAGEQYF,TGCAGTGGCGGGGGGACTAGGGCTGGTGAGCAGTACTTC
14,TRBV20-1,few,TRBJ2-1,TRBD1,CSARVPGGYNEQFF,TGCAGTGCTAGAGTCCCAGGGGGTTACAATGAGCAGTTCTTC
18,TRBV18,NA,TRBJ1-4,NA,CASSPPRGVQATNEKLFF,TGTGCCAGCTCACCACCGAGGGGCGTTCAGGCAACTAATGAAAAACTGTTTTTT
17,TRBV28,NA,TRBJ2-3,TRBD2,CASSLGSVAGDTDTQYF,TGTGCCAGCAGTTTAGGTTCCGTAGCGGGGGACACAGATACGCAGTATTTT
16,TRBV7-2,few,TRBJ1-4,NA,CASSLAGGGTNEKLFF,TGTGCCAGCAGCTTAGCAGGGGGTGGGACTAATGAAAAACTGTTTTTT
15,TRBV20-1,many,TRBJ1-2,NA,CSARAVKGENYGYTF,TGCAGTGCTAGAGCCGTGAAGGGGGAGAACTATGGCTACACCTTC
12,TRBV12-3/TRBV12-4,few,TRBJ1-3,NA,CASSLSGNTIYF,TGTGCCAGCAGTTTATCTGGAAACACCATATATTTT
15,TRBV20-1,few,TRBJ2-7,TRBD2,CSASEPSGAAYEQYF,TGCAGTGCTAGCGAACCTAGCGGAGCAGCCTACGAGCAGTACTTC
14,TRBV5-1,NA,TRBJ2-7,NA,CASSFGSRDYEQYF,TGCGCCAGCAGCTTTGGGAGTAGAGACTACGAGCAGTACTTC
15,TRBV20-1,few,TRBJ2-7,TRBD2,CSAHRTSGISYEQYF,TGCAGTGCACATCGGACTAGCGGGATATCCTACGAGCAGTACTTC
13,TRBV10-3,NA,TRBJ2-7,NA,CAISPRGVYEQYF,TGTGCCATCAGCCCGAGGGGGGTCTACGAGCAGTACTTC
14,TRBV29-1,few,TRBJ1-1,NA,CSVGWESMNTEAFF,TGCAGCGTGGGATGGGAGAGTATGAACACTGAAGCTTTCTTT
20,TRBV13,NA,TRBJ1-4,NA,CASSLRRGWGGVATNEKLFF,TGTGCCAGCAGCTTACGTCGGGGTTGGGGAGGGGTTGCAACTAATGAAAAACTGTTTTTT
14,TRBV20-1,NA,TRBJ2-3,TRBD2,CSARSGRASDTQYF,TGCAGTGCTCGTAGCGGGAGGGCCTCAGATACGCAGTATTTT
13,TRBV7-3,NA,TRBJ2-3,NA,CASSLNVGDTQYF,TGTGCCAGCAGCTTAAATGTTGGAGATACGCAGTATTTT
16,TRBV3-1,NA,TRBJ2-1,TRBD2,CASSHARTSGYNEQFF,TGTGCCAGCAGCCACGCAAGGACTAGCGGCTACAATGAGCAGTTCTTC
15,TRBV20-1,NA,TRBJ2-7,NA,CSARAHQGRGDEQYF,TGCAGTGCTAGGGCCCACCAGGGGAGAGGTGACGAGCAGTACTTC
15,TRBV15,NA,TRBJ2-1,NA,CATSRDRAPVVEQFF,TGTGCCACCAGCAGAGATCGCGCGCCTGTGGTGGAGCAGTTCTTC
14,TRBV5-1,NA,TRBJ2-3,NA,CASSSRTLTDTQYF,TGCGCCAGCAGCTCGAGGACTCTCACAGATACGCAGTATTTT
12,TRBV20-1,few,TRBJ1-2,NA,CSARPTGYGYTF,TGCAGTGCCCGTCCGACAGGCTATGGCTACACCTTC
15,TRBV27,once,TRBJ2-7,TRBD2,CASSSRGGLTYEQYF,TGTGCCAGCAGTTCGAGGGGAGGGCTCACCTACGAGCAGTACTTC
20,TRBV5-1,NA,TRBJ1-1,NA,CASSSFFGRPSGLMNTEAFF,NA
14,TRBV27,NA,TRBJ2-7,NA,CASSLKGRGYEQYF,TGTGCCAGCAGTTTAAAGGGACGGGGCTACGAGCAGTACTTC
15,TRBV27,NA,TRBJ2-7,NA,CASSLLGGVTGEQYF,TGTGCCAGCAGCTTATTGGGTGGGGTAACGGGCGAGCAGTACTTC
16,TRBV15,NA,TRBJ2-7,NA,CATSRDRGRAINEQYF,TGTGCCACCAGCAGAGATCGGGGCAGGGCGATAAACGAGCAGTACTTC
15,TRBV7-2,NA,TRBJ1-1,NA,CASSSPGPRRTEAFF,TGTGCCAGCAGCTCCCCCGGTCCGAGGAGGACTGAAGCTTTCTTT
13,TRBV28,NA,TRBJ1-2,NA,CASLPQAVHGYTF,TGTGCCAGCCTACCCCAGGCGGTGCATGGCTACACCTTC
17,TRBV12-3/TRBV12-4,NA,TRBJ1-5,TRBD1,CASSLLPAGTGHQPQHF,TGTGCCAGCAGTTTATTACCAGCCGGGACAGGGCATCAGCCCCAGCATTTT
15,TRBV6-2/TRBV6-3,few,TRBJ2-5,NA,CASSYPNRGQETQYF,TGTGCCAGCAGTTACCCTAACCGGGGCCAAGAGACCCAGTACTTC
15,TRBV5-1,NA,TRBJ1-2,TRBD1,CASSPSTGVDYGYTF,TGCGCCAGCAGCCCGTCAACAGGGGTCGACTATGGCTACACCTTC
13,TRBV5-1,NA,TRBJ2-7,NA,CASSLLAAYEQYF,TGCGCCAGCAGCTTACTAGCAGCCTACGAGCAGTACTTC
16,TRBV4-2,NA,TRBJ2-5,TRBD1,CASSQVGTGRRETQYF,TGTGCCAGCAGCCAAGTGGGGACAGGGCGTCGGGAGACCCAGTACTTC
11,TRBV29-1,few,TRBJ2-5,NA,CSVALGETQYF,TGCAGCGTCGCCTTGGGGGAGACCCAGTACTTC
15,TRBV27,few,TRBJ2-7,NA,CASSLWNSRGYEQYF,TGTGCCAGCAGTTTATGGAATAGTCGAGGCTACGAGCAGTACTTC
18,TRBV6-5,NA,TRBJ1-1,NA,CASSYSPRTERTNTEAFF,TGTGCCAGCAGTTACTCGCCCCGGACAGAGAGGACGAACACTGAAGCTTTCTTT
17,TRBV27,NA,TRBJ2-6,NA,CASRYRGGVSGANVLTF,TGTGCCAGCAGATACAGGGGAGGGGTCTCTGGGGCCAACGTCCTGACTTTC
16,TRBV5-1,NA,TRBJ2-3,TRBD1,CASSPSPDRAPRYAYF,TGCGCCAGCAGCCCCTCACCCGACAGGGCCCCAAGATACGCGTATTTT
14,TRBV29-1,NA,TRBJ2-7,NA,CSVPGQGSSYEQYF,TGCAGCGTTCCTGGGCAGGGGAGCTCCTACGAGCAGTACTTC
12,TRBV29-1,few,TRBJ2-5,NA,CSAIGGQETQYF,TGCAGCGCCATTGGGGGCCAAGAGACCCAGTACTTC
15,TRBV11-2,few,TRBJ2-7,TRBD1,CASSYPRQGAHEQYF,TGTGCCAGCAGCTACCCGAGACAGGGGGCCCACGAGCAGTACTTC
14,TRBV7-9,NA,TRBJ2-1,NA,CASSFTGLNDEQFF,TGTGCCAGCAGCTTTACCGGGCTTAACGATGAGCAGTTCTTC
14,TRBV10-3,NA,TRBJ1-5,NA,CAISDMWSNQPQHF,TGTGCCATCAGTGATATGTGGAGCAATCAGCCCCAGCATTTT
15,TRBV2,NA,TRBJ2-7,TRBD2,CASSAVWTSTYEQYF,TGTGCCAGCAGTGCCGTTTGGACTAGTACTTACGAGCAGTACTTC